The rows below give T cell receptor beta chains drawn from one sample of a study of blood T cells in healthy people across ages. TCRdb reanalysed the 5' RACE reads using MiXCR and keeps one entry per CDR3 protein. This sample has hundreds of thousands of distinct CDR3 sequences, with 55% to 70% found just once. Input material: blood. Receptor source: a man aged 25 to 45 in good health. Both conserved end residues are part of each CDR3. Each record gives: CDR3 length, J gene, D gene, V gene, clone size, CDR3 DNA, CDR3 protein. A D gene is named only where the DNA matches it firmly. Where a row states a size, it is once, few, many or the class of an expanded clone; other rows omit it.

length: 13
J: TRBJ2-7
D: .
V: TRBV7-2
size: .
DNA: TGTGCCAGCAGCCGAGGGCAACGGGGCGAGCAGTACTTC
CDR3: CASSRGQRGEQYF

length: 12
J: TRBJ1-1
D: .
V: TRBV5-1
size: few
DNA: TGCGCCAGCAGCTTGGATGGGGGTGAAGCTTTCTTT
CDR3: CASSLDGGEAFF

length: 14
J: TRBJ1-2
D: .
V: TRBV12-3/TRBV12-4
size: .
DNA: TGTGCCAGCAGTTTTCAGCTTTTTAACTATGGCTACACCTTC
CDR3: CASSFQLFNYGYTF

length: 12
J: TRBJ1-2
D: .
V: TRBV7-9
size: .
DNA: TGTGCCAGCAGTGATTCAGGGGAAGGCTACACCTTC
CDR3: CASSDSGEGYTF

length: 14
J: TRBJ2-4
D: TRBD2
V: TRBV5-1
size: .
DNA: TGCGCCAGCAGCCCCGGACTAGCGTACGACATTCAGTACTTC
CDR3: CASSPGLAYDIQYF

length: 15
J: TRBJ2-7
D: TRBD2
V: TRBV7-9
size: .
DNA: TGTGCCAGCAGCGGGGTAGCGGGAGGAGGACGCGAGCAGTACTTC
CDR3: CASSGVAGGGREQYF

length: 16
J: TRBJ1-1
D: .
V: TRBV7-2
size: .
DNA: TGTGCCAGCAGCTTAGTCACATTAAAGAGGTTTAAGGAAGCTTTCTTT
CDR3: CASSLVTLKRFKEAFF

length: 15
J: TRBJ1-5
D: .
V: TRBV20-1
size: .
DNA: TGCAGTGCTCCCCCGGGCAGCAATAGCAATCAGCCCCAGCATTTT
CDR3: CSAPPGSNSNQPQHF

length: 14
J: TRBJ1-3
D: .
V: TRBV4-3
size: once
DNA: TGCGCCAGCAGCCAGCAGGGCTCTGGAAACACCATATATTTT
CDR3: CASSQQGSGNTIYF

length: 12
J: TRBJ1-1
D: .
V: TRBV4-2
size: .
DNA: TGTGCCAGCAGCCGTCTTACAGCTGAAGCTTTCTTT
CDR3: CASSRLTAEAFF

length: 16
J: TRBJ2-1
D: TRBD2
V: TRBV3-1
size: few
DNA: TGTGCCAGCAGCCCCAACGGGGGACTAGGGGGCAATGAGCAGTTCTTC
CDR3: CASSPNGGLGGNEQFF

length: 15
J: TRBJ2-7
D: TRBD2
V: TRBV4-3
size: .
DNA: TGCGCCAGCAGCCATCAGCTAGCGGGCCTCTACGAGCAGTACTTC
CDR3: CASSHQLAGLYEQYF

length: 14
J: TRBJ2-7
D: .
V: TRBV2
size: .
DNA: TGTGCCAGCAGTCGAGATGGGACAACCTACGAGCAGTACTTC
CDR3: CASSRDGTTYEQYF

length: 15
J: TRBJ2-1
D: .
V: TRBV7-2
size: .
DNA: TGTGCCAGCAGCTTAGGAGACTTACCCTACAATGAGCAGTTCTTC
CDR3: CASSLGDLPYNEQFF

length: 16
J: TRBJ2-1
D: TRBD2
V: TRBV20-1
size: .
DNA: TGCAGTGCTAGAGGGACTAGCGGGAGGGAATACAATGAGCGGTTCTTC
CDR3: CSARGTSGREYNERFF

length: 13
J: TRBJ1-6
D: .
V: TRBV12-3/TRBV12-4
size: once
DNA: TGTGCCAGCAGTTTAATGACTCATTCACCCCTCCACTTT
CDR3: CASSLMTHSPLHF

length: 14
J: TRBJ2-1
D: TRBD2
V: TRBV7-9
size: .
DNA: TGTGCCAGCAGCTTAGTGACTAGCAGAGATGAGCAGTTCTTC
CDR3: CASSLVTSRDEQFF

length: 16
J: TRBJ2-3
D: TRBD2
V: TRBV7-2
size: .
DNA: TGTGCCAGCAGCTTCCAGGGGACTAGCGGAGGGGATACGCAGTATTTT
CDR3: CASSFQGTSGGDTQYF

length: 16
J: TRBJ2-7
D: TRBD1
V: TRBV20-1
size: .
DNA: TGCAGTGCTAGATCTTGGGACGGGGACAGGGGGTACGAGCAGTACTTC
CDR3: CSARSWDGDRGYEQYF

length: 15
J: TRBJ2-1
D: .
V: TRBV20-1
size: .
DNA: TGCAGTGCTATAGGTTCAGAAGGCTATCGCAATGGGCAGTTCTTC
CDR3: CSAIGSEGYRNGQFF

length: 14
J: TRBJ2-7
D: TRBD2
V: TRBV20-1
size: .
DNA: TGCAGTGCTAGTCCCAGCGGGAGTATCTACGAGCAGTACTTC
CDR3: CSASPSGSIYEQYF

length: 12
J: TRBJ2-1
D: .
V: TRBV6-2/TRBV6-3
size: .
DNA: TGTGCCAGCAGTCCTCTAGCGTTCGGGCAGTTCTTC
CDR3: CASSPLAFGQFF

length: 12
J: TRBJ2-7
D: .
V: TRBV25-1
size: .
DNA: TGTGCCAGCAGGGAAGGGTCAAGCGAGCAGTACTTC
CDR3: CASREGSSEQYF

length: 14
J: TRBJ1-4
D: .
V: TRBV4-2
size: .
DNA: TGTGCCAGCAGCACACCACGGCAGGGCGAAAAACTGTTTTTT
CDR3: CASSTPRQGEKLFF

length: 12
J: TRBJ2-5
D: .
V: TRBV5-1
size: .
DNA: TGCGCCAGCAGCCACCTCGGCGAGACCCAGTACTTC
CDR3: CASSHLGETQYF

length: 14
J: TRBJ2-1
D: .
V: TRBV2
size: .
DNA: TGTGCCAGCAGTATGAGCGTTGACTACAATGAGCAGTTCTTC
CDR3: CASSMSVDYNEQFF

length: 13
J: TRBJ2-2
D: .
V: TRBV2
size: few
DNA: TGTGCCAGCGCCACCGGAAACACCGGGGAGCTGTTTTTT
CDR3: CASATGNTGELFF

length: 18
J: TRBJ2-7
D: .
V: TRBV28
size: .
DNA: TGTGCCAGCAGTTCGCGCGCGAAAAACAAGTTCCGTACCTACGAGCAGTACTTC
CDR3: CASSSRAKNKFRTYEQYF

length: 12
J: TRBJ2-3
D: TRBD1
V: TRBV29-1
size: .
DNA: TGCAGCGGTGACAGGGCCACAGATACGCAGTATTTT
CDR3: CSGDRATDTQYF

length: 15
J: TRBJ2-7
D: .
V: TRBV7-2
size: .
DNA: TGTGCCAGCAGCTTTGCCCGTGGGACCGTTTACGAGCAGTACTTC
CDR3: CASSFARGTVYEQYF

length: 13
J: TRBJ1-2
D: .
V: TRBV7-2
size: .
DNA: TGTGCCAGCAGCTTTTTATTTAACTATGGCTACACCTTC
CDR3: CASSFLFNYGYTF

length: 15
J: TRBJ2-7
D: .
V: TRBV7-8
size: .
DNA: TGTGCCAGCAGCTTAAGGACCAGGGTCTCCTACGAGCAGTACTTC
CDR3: CASSLRTRVSYEQYF

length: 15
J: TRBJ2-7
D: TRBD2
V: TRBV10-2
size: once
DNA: TGCGCCAGCAGAACCGGTAGCGGGGGCCTAGGGGAGCAGTACTTC
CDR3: CASRTGSGGLGEQYF

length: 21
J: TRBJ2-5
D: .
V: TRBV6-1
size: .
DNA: TGTGCCAGCAGTCGAATTCCGGGACAGTTTTCTCCGGGACTACCGGGGAAGACCCAGTACTTC
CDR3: CASSRIPGQFSPGLPGKTQYF

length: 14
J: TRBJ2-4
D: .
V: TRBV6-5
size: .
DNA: TGTGCCAGCAGTCCCGTGGACACCAAAAACATTCAGTACTTC
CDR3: CASSPVDTKNIQYF

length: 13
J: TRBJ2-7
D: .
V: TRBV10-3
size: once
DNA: TGTGCCATCAGTGATTTGGGATTGAGCGAGCAGTACTTC
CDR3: CAISDLGLSEQYF

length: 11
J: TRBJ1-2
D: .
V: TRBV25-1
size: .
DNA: TGTGCCAGTGGTCGGAACTATGGCTACACCTTC
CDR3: CASGRNYGYTF

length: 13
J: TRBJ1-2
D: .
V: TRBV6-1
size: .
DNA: TGTGCCAGCAGTTATGACGGACTCTATGGCTACACCTTC
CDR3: CASSYDGLYGYTF

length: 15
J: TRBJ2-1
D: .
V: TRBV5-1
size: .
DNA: TGTGCCAGCAGCTTGAGTCAGGGCTCCTACAATGAGCAGTTCTTC
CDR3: CASSLSQGSYNEQFF

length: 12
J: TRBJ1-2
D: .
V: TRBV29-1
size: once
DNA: TGCAGCGCCCGCAGACAGACCGATGGCTACACCTTC
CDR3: CSARRQTDGYTF

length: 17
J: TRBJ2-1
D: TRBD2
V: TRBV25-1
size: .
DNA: TGTGCCAGCACTACACTAGCGGGCGGAGGAGGCCCCGGAGAGCAGTTCTTC
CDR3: CASTTLAGGGGPGEQFF

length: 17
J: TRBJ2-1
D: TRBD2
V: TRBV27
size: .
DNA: TGTGCCAGCAGCGCGGGACTAGCGGGGGGGCCGCGTAATGAGCAGTTCTTC
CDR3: CASSAGLAGGPRNEQFF

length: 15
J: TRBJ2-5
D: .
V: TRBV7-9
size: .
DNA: TGTGCCAGCAGCTTAGTGCTGACAGGACAAGAGACCCAGTACTTC
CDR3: CASSLVLTGQETQYF

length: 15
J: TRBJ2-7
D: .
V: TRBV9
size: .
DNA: TGTGCCAGCAGCGGAAAAGAGGGGCGGACCTACGAGCAGTACTTC
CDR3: CASSGKEGRTYEQYF

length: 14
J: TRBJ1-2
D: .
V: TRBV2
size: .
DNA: TGTGCCAGCAGTGAAATCGGTACCGGCTATGGCTACACCTTC
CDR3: CASSEIGTGYGYTF

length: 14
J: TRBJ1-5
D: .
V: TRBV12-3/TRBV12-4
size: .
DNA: TGTGCCAGCAGTCTCCGTGGGGAAGCGAAGCCCCAGCATTTT
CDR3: CASSLRGEAKPQHF

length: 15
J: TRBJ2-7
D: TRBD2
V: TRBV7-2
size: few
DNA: TGTGCCAGCAGCTTAGGGGAGGGGATCATCTACGAGCAGTACTTC
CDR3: CASSLGEGIIYEQYF

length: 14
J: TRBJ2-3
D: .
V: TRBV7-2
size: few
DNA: TGTGCCAGCAGCTTAGGCGGGCATGGGGATACGCAGTATTTT
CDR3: CASSLGGHGDTQYF

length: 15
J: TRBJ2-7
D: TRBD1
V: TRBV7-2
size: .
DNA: TGTGCCAGCAGCATGGACAGGCAACCTTCCTACGAGCAGTACTTC
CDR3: CASSMDRQPSYEQYF